This T cell receptor beta chain was documented in a study of cytotoxic CD8 clonotypes in ibrutinib-treated CLL. For the study at large: Responses: around 24 partial, 2 complete; after median about 70 months, about 15 stayed remitted, some 12 progressed. Overall study findings and caveats: Researchers report that baseline clonality outpaced age-matched healthy donors and tracked circulating CD8+ T-cell counts. Rare overall, public clonotypes shrank or held steady under therapy.

As input for TCR beta libraries, roughly 2.1 micrograms of genomic DNA came from cryopreserved PBMCs. A remark on this clone: What it recognizes is unknown.

V lost 2 bases and J lost 2; bases outside the gene matches: 6. The V gene's germline CDR1 is SGHTA and CDR2 FQGNSA. This CDR3 is 15 amino acids long. Sequencing used immunoSEQ multiplex PCR; TCRdb keeps in-frame clones, though not all of them. The sample consists of roughly 160,000 clones, roughly four fifths of them appearing once. The sequence derives from a human donor with chronic lymphocytic leukemia. Sequenced material: PBMCs, taken after 12 months of ibrutinib treatment. The genes are TRBV7-2 and TRBJ2-7, with 7 positions matching TRBD1. CDR3 protein: CASSLQDRLTYEQYF. CDR3 DNA: TGTGCCAGCAGCTTACAGGACAGGTTGACCTACGAGCAGTACTTC.